This T cell receptor beta chain was identified in a study of cytomegalovirus exposure and HLA in healthy donors. Findings and limits, study-wide: Certain sequence variants were highly shared and formed a cluster, and this cluster was likely a sequencing artifact. There were 150 to 200 TCR beta chains listed as cytomegalovirus-associated. Reportedly, fewer N-insertions than the roughly 700-donor mean appeared in an Asian-associated ancestry cluster in a later analysis. In a later analysis, specific HLA alleles were associated with 15,000 to 20,000 TCR beta sequences at a 0.05 false discovery rate.

Primers for the PCR totalled 60 Vbeta and 13 Jbeta. Clones were sequenced by immunoSEQ multiplex PCR, and TCRdb holds only the in-frame ones, with some missing. The sample lists around 150,000 clones; roughly 80% were seen once. Looked up from germline, CDR1 is SGHNT and CDR2 is YYREEE (reference sequence). Trimming removed 0 bases from V and 7 bases from J, with 14 bases in between. The CDR3 extends over 16 amino acids. Of note for this clone: Its antigen is not known.

The source of this sequence is a woman in her 30s in good health and CMV-seropositive. The genes are TRBV5-4 and TRBJ1-6; D unclear. The sample consisted of PBMCs. The CDR3 reads CASSLDSQIPNSPLHF. For the CDR3, the DNA is TGTGCCAGCAGCTTGGACAGCCAGATTCCGAATTCACCCCTCCACTTT. The full variable domain, in which reference TRBV5-4 and TRBJ1-6 provide the parts outside the CDR3, is ETGVTQSPTHLIKTRGQQVTLRCSSQSGHNTVSWYQQALGQGPQFIFQYYREEENGRGNFPPRFSGLQFPNYSSELNVNALELDDSALYLCASSLDSQIPNSPLHFGNGTRLTVT.